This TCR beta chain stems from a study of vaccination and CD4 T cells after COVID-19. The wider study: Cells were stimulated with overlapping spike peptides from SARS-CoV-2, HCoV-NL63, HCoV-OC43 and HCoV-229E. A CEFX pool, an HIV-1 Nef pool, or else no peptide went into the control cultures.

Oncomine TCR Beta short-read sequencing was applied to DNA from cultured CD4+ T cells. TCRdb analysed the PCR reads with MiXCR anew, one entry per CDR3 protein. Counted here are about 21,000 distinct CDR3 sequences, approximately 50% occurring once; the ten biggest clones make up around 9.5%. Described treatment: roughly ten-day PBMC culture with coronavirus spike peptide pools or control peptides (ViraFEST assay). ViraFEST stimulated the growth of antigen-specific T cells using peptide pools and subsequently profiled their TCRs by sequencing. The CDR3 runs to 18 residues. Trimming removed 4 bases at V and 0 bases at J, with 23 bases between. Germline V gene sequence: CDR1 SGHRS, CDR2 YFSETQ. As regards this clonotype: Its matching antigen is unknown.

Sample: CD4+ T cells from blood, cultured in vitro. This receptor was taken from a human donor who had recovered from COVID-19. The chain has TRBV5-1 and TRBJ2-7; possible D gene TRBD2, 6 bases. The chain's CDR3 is CASSLERVRGSGSYEQYF. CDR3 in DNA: TGCGCCAGCAGCCTGGAAAGGGTGAGAGGTAGCGGCTCCTACGAGCAGTACTTC. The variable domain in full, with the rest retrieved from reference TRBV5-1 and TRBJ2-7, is KAGVTQTPRYLIKTRGQQVTLSCSPISGHRSVSWYQQTPGQGLQFLFEYFSETQRNKGNFPGRFSGRQFSNSRSEMNVSTLELGDSALYLCASSLERVRGSGSYEQYFGPGTRLTVT.